The rows below give T cell receptor beta chains drawn from one sample of a study of blood T cell repertoires in COVID-19. The repertoire was sequenced with immunoSEQ multiplex PCR; TCRdb's copy has only in-frame clones and lacks some. This table has fewer than 300,000 clones, roughly four fifths appearing once. The specimen sequenced was peripheral blood. These receptors came from a woman in her forties or fifties who had recovered from COVID-19. Each CDR3 is given with its conserved first and last residue. Fields, in order: V gene, J gene, clone size, D gene, CDR3 DNA, CDR3 protein. The D gene is left open where the match is weak. Clone sizes are given selectively: once, few, many, or a class where the clone is expanded.

>TRBV27|TRBJ1-1|.|TRBD1
TGTGCCAGCAGAACCTGGGACAGACCCACTGAAGCTTTCTTT
CASRTWDRPTEAFF
>TRBV2|TRBJ1-3|.|.
TGTGCCAGCAGTGTCCTCTCTGGAAACACCATATATTTT
CASSVLSGNTIYF
>TRBV7-2|TRBJ2-5|once|TRBD2
TGTGCCAGCAGCTTACAGGCTAGCGGGTCCGGAGAGACCCAGTACTTC
CASSLQASGSGETQYF
>TRBV4-2|TRBJ1-6|.|.
TGTGCCAGCAGCCAAGATCTCGGCAGGGGTTATAATTCACCCCTCCACTTT
CASSQDLGRGYNSPLHF
>TRBV14|TRBJ2-7|.|TRBD1
TGTGCCAGCAGCCAAGATCTCGGCAGGGGGTGGGAGCAGTACTTC
CASSQDLGRGWEQYF
>TRBV4-3|TRBJ2-3|few|.
TGCGCCAGCAGCCTTGGACAGCCTAGCACAGATACGCAGTATTTT
CASSLGQPSTDTQYF
>TRBV30|TRBJ2-3|.|.
TGTGCCTGTACTAGCACAGATACGCAGTATTTT
CACTSTDTQYF
>TRBV28|TRBJ1-3|.|.
TGTGCCAGCAGTTTCGGGACAATCTCTGGAAACACCATATATTTT
CASSFGTISGNTIYF
>TRBV6-5|TRBJ1-5|.|.
TGTGCCAGCATGTATAGCAATCAGCCCCAGCATTTT
CASMYSNQPQHF
>TRBV18|TRBJ1-5|once|.
TGTGCCAGCTCAAGGGGGACCGATCAGCCCCAGCATTTT
CASSRGTDQPQHF
>TRBV20-1|TRBJ2-7|.|.
TGCAGTGCTAGTCAGCTAGGAGCCTCCTACGAGCAGTACTTC
CSASQLGASYEQYF
>TRBV4-3|TRBJ2-1|few|TRBD2
TGCGCCAGCAGCCAAGAACTAGCGGGGGCCTACAATGAGCAGTTCTTC
CASSQELAGAYNEQFF
>TRBV6-1|TRBJ1-6|.|TRBD1
TGTGCCAGCAGTGAAGGGCCGACAGGGGTAGTGGGGTCACCCCTCCACTTT
CASSEGPTGVVGSPLHF
>TRBV6-4|TRBJ1-1|few|.
TGTGCCAGCAGTCCGGGGGGTGTGAACACTGAAGCTTTCTTT
CASSPGGVNTEAFF
>TRBV6-1|TRBJ2-4|.|TRBD1
TGTGCCAGCAGAGAAGATCCCGGACAGGGTTTAAACATTCAGTACTTC
CASREDPGQGLNIQYF
>TRBV6-5|TRBJ2-3|.|TRBD2
TGTGCCAGCATTACCGGGGGGGCGAGAGATACGCAGTATTTT
CASITGGARDTQYF
>TRBV19|TRBJ2-3|.|TRBD1
TGTGCCAGTAGTACCCGGGACAGGAGCACAGATACGCAGTATTTT
CASSTRDRSTDTQYF
>TRBV6-2/TRBV6-3|TRBJ1-2|.|.
TGTGCCAGCAGTTACTCTCGCCTGAATTCTGGCAACTTC
CASSYSRLNSGNF